This passage covers 14 T cell receptor beta chains from one sample sequenced in a study of Ad26.COV2.S vaccination and SARS-CoV-2 variants. Indicated treatment: roughly 18 received Ad26.COV2.S at low or high dose, single or two shots; about 5 received placebo; per-sample allocation not given. Collection of samples fell on day 63 after the first vaccine or placebo injection. Assay used: immunoSEQ multiplex PCR; TCRdb lists only in-frame clones, some missing. The data hold a few hundred thousand clones, with about 89% observed a single time. The input for sequencing was peripheral blood, taken in a trial of Ad26.COV2.S vaccine versus placebo. The source is a person between 18 and 59 years old who received the Ad26.COV2.S COVID-19 vaccine or a placebo.

This chain joins TRBV19 and TRBJ1-4; D perhaps matches TRBD1 (6 bases). V lost 6 bases, J lost 8 bases, and 10 bases lay in between. The CDR3 sequence is 12 residues long. Germline CDR1 reads LNHDA; CDR2 reads SQIVND (reference sequence). The CDR3 loop is CASSSDREKLFF. CDR3 nucleotide sequence: TGTGCCAGTAGCTCCGACAGGGAAAAACTGTTTTTT.

This chain connects TRBV30 to TRBJ2-3; TRBD2 matches at 7 bases. CDR3 size: 16 residues. The V and J ends lost 1 base and 4 bases, in that order; junction bases with no gene match: 11. The V gene's germline CDR1 is GTSNPN and CDR2 SVGIG (reference sequence). CDR3 bases: TGTGCCTGGAGTGACGGGGCGGGAGTGTTTCCAGATACGCAGTATTTT. Translation: CAWSDGAGVFPDTQYF.

The V gene is TRBV18, the J gene TRBJ1-1; D gene uncertain. Trimming pared 2 bases from V and 4 bases from J, leaving 11 bases between. CDR1 and CDR2 from the germline V gene are KGHSH and LQKENI. The CDR3 sequence is 14 residues long. CDR3: CASSPEVGSTEAFF. The CDR3, as DNA: TGTGCCAGCTCACCAGAGGTGGGGAGCACTGAAGCTTTCTTT.

The rearrangement uses TRBV5-4 and TRBJ2-1, with TRBD2 matching 7 bases. Per the germline V gene, CDR1 is SGHNT and CDR2 is YYREEE (reference sequence). CDR3 length equals 12 residues. The V and J ends lost 5 bases and 9 bases, in that order; junction bases with no gene match: 5. The CDR3 bases are TGTGCCAGCAGTAAGCCGGGAGGTGAGCAGTTCTTC. It is translated as CASSKPGGEQFF.

CDR3 bases: TGTGCCACCAGCAGAGATAGGAAAGTGAACTCCCAGTACTTC. This sequence encodes CATSRDRKVNSQYF. The J gene is TRBJ2-5, the V gene TRBV15; D is ambiguous. CDR3 length: 14 amino acids. The V gene's germline CDR1 is LNHNV and CDR2 YYDKDF (reference sequence). The V gene lost 0 bases and the J gene lost 9 bases, with 14 bases spanning the gap.

The V and J genes are TRBV21-1 and TRBJ2-5; TRBD1 reflects the table's D call only, with no check against the DNA. TRBV21-1 is assigned pseudogene status. The CDR3 loop spans 20 amino acids. The CDR3 loop is CASSKDSGTGTMGGEKTQYF. CDR3 coding DNA: TGTGCCAGCAGCAAAGACTCCGGGACAGGGACCATGGGAGGAGAGAAGACCCAGTACTTC.

This chain links TRBV10-2 with TRBJ2-5; a possible D gene is TRBD1 (6 bases). V lost 4 bases and J lost 5, with 11 bases in between. Germline V CDR1 and CDR2: WSHSY, SAAADI. The CDR3 runs to 13 residues. As DNA, the CDR3 is TGCGCCAGCAGTGCGACAGGCGCCGAGACCCAGTACTTC. Its translation is CASSATGAETQYF.

The J gene is TRBJ1-1, the V gene TRBV3-1 (or the pseudogene TRBV3-2); D possibly corresponds to TRBD1 (6 bases). The germline gives CDR1 LGHDT, CDR2 YNNKEL (reference sequence). V lost 5 bases and J lost 9, with 10 bases in between. The CDR3 loop spans 11 amino acids. The CDR3 loop reads CASSSGEKAFF. For the CDR3, the DNA is TGTGCCAGCAGCTCAGGGGAAAAAGCTTTCTTT.

The chain uses TRBV15 and TRBJ1-6; D gene ambiguous. CDR3 length equals 16 residues. The germline CDR1 and CDR2 sequences are LNHNV and YYDKDF (reference sequence). V gave up 0 bases and J gave up 5 bases, with 11 bases separating them. CDR3 in amino acids: CATSRDGNENNSPLHF. In DNA, the CDR3 is TGTGCCACCAGCAGAGATGGGAACGAGAATAATTCACCCCTCCACTTT.

In its sample, this clone was seen once. The chain recombines TRBV5-4 with TRBJ2-7; possible D gene TRBD2, 7 bases. Germline-derived CDR1 and CDR2 are SGHNT and YYREEE (reference sequence). CDR3 size: 13 residues. The V gene lost 5 bases and the J gene lost 5 bases, with 14 bases spanning the gap. CDR3 in amino acids: CASRGPGGDEQYF. In DNA form, the CDR3 reads TGTGCCAGCAGAGGGCCGGGGGGCGACGAGCAGTACTTC.

The V and J genes are TRBV18 and TRBJ2-3; tentatively, D is TRBD2 (6 bases). Per germline, CDR1 KGHSH and CDR2 LQKENI. Trimming stripped 4 bases from V and 8 bases from J, with 10 bases between. The CDR3 is 12 amino acids. This CDR3 is CASSHLGGTQYF. CDR3 bases: TGTGCCAGCTCACATCTCGGGGGTACGCAGTATTTT. Full variable domain (missing parts from reference TRBV18 and TRBJ2-3): NAGVMQNPRHLVRRRGQEARLRCSPMKGHSHVYWYRQLPEEGLKFMVYLQKENIIDESGMPKERFSAEFPKEGPSILRIQQVVRGDSAAYFCASSHLGGTQYFGPGTRLTVL.

The chain carries TRBV6-1 and TRBJ1-1; no clear D gene. CDR3 size: 16 residues. Germline V lookup: CDR1 MNHNS, CDR2 SASEGT. V shed 0 bases and J shed 1 base, with 12 bases lying between them. CDR3: CASSEALHSPNTEAFF. In nucleotides, the CDR3 is TGTGCCAGCAGTGAAGCGCTTCACAGCCCGAACACTGAAGCTTTCTTT.

This clone was seen only once. The chain links TRBV6-5 to TRBJ2-5; no firm D call. V lost 2 bases and J 4 bases, leaving 8 bases between the germline ends. The CDR3 sequence is 13 residues long. Germline CDR1 and CDR2: MNHEY and SVGAGI. The DNA of the CDR3 is TGTGCCAGCAGTTACCGGAGTACAGAGACCCAGTACTTC. This gives the protein CASSYRSTETQYF.

The gene calls are TRBV6-5 and TRBJ2-7; 9 nucleotides agree with TRBD1. V was pared by 0 bases and J by 7 bases, with 10 bases of the junction left unmatched. The CDR3 has 16 amino acids. Germline V gives CDR1 MNHEY, CDR2 SVGAGI. The CDR3 spells CASSYSGQGLRREQYF. The CDR3 region has the DNA TGTGCCAGCAGTTACTCGGGACAGGGCTTGCGGCGGGAGCAGTACTTC.